This T cell receptor beta chain was recovered during a study of identical twins. It was template switching that added a universal primer site, and there were unique molecular identifiers on the cDNA. MiXCR was run by TCRdb on the 5' RACE reads, yielding one entry per CDR3 protein. The sample lists fewer than 650,000 distinct CDR3 sequences, roughly 9.5% seen once, with roughly 3% in the top ten. The length of the CDR3 is 12 residues. V trimming: 6 bases; J trimming: 11 bases; junction bases outside the gene matches: 5. This clonotype was counted many times. No antigen is known for it. Study outcomes and limitations: Out-of-frame alpha sequences shared between twins exhibited an excess of low generation probability. Sequences that were beta out-of-frame showed weaker excess twin sharing. Because invariant MAIT and iNKT cells could be present, zero-insertion analyses could be partly confounded.

The same data also contributed to another study, on yellow fever vaccine responses in identical twins.

Sequencing input: PBMCs. The origin of this receptor is a woman in her late teens or twenties in good health. The chain links TRBV12-3 or TRBV12-4 to TRBJ1-5; TRBD1 matches at 9 bases. The CDR3 bases are TGTGCCAGCAGCTACCGGACAGGGGCCCAGCATTTT. Translating it yields CASSYRTGAQHF.